This note documents a single T cell receptor (beta chain) sequence. The clone's antigen remains unknown. No base-level quality is on record; no much larger clone is a single base apart. The cohort comprised 550 to 700 healthy bone marrow donors. Cohort members were all nominally healthy when sampled, although unrecorded immune exposures were likely present. The donor tested CMV seronegative, placing the donor among the 350 or so seronegative members of the cohort. Every donor gave a peripheral blood sample, and the peripheral blood mononuclear cells from that sample were used for TCR beta sequencing. The Qiagen DNeasy Blood Extraction Kit was used to extract genomic DNA from the blood cell samples. The library was prepared using the immunoSEQ multiplex PCR assay. For the multiplex PCR, a mixture combining 60 forward primers for TCR Vbeta segments and 13 reverse primers for TCR Jbeta segments was used. The CDR3 region of rearranged TCR beta genes was amplified from genomic DNA by a multiplex PCR assay. Amplified TCR beta libraries were sequenced as 87-base-pair reads on the Illumina HiSeq System. As for the original processing: Across the 640 or so repertoires, a later analysis counted roughly 77 million unique TCR beta chains, 9.5 million to 12 million of which were shared by at least two donors. A nearest-neighbor algorithm error-corrected the raw reads and collapsed the reads into unique sequences, merging closely related sequences to remove PCR and sequencing errors. Alignment of CDR3 sequences to IMGT reference sequences was used to assign V, D and J gene segments. Each retained sequence needed at least a six-nucleotide match to both a V gene segment and a J gene segment. Rearrangements were classified as productive when the CDR3 lacked stop codons and remained in frame with V and J, and all other rearrangements were classified as non-productive. Following IMGT convention, CDR3 was defined as the stretch from the second conserved V-encoded cysteine up to the conserved J-encoded phenylalanine. Sequences without an unambiguous match to a single V gene segment were excluded from the earlier analysis of almost 600 of the donors. In an earlier analysis of some 590 of the donors, V segments were called functional above 56.7% productive rearrangements and were called segregating when the between-donor standard deviation exceeded 5%. To diagnose cytomegalovirus status from the catalog of TCR beta chain sequences, a statistical classification framework was built. In a later analysis, V and J genes were assigned by comparing TCR nucleotide sequences against IMGT/GENE-DB human TR gene sequences. In a later analysis, CDR3 sequences and most-parsimonious VDJ recombination scenarios were assigned using the TCRdist pipeline. In a later analysis, each TCR beta chain was defined by its CDR3 amino acid sequence together with its V-gene family, and reads lacking a unique V-gene family were excluded. A later analysis removed 550 to 700 highly shared, low-generation-probability nucleotide sequences to deal with suspected cross-contamination and a sequencing artifact. For each public chain, a later analysis derived a clonal expansion index from normalized ranks of inferred template counts within each repertoire. In a later analysis, generation probabilities were computed with a VDJ recombination model fitted to out-of-frame rearrangements, and the resulting probabilities were checked against IGoR. A later analysis scored TCR-TCR, TCR-HLA and TCR-CMV co-occurrence with hypergeometric tests, applying a repertoire-size bias correction to TCR pairs. False discovery rates were estimated in a later analysis by permuting HLA or CMV assignments 20 times. In a later analysis, co-occurring TCRs were grouped using DBSCAN, and TCRdist sequence similarity was added for clustering within HLA-allele-positive subsets. Co-occurrence clustering excluded repertoires with fewer than 30,000 or more than 120,000 public chains, plus five with anomalous nucleotide sharing. What TCRdb holds here is the immuneACCESS table cut down to in-frame rearrangements. Part of the clones is not present; checked against another copy, under half of the missing clones reflect an unresolved V gene, and the others are unexplained. V and J calls and clone size are those listed in that table; D and trimming were worked out from the DNA. Across this sample there are some 65,000 clones, with about 73% seen only once. The top ten clones comprise 9.5% to 13% of the sample.

The data are from a study of cytomegalovirus exposure and HLA in healthy donors (dated by TCRdb to 2016 to 2017). In the study overall: An earlier analysis of approximately 640 of the donors reported 276 Gb of sequence data and 100 million to 140 million unique TCR beta sequences from about 200 million T cells. About 310 gigabases of sequencing data and tens of millions of unique TCR sequences were included in an early release covering about 700 HLA-typed donors. Of the 300 to 450 genotyped donors, 65% to 90% fell in the genetic ancestry cluster associated with self-reported Caucasian donors. The study aimed to test whether cataloging public T cell receptors could reveal signatures of past pathogen exposure. The study used immunosequencing to profile the T cell repertoires of under 700 subjects and linked those repertoires to cytomegalovirus serostatus. Along with the approximately 700-subject first cohort, a separate validation cohort of more than 90 different subjects was used. The study combined high-throughput TCR immunosequencing, statistical association of individual TCRs with disease status, and machine learning to predict cytomegalovirus infection status. In a later analysis, previously published TCR beta repertoires from roughly 710 donors were re-analyzed and high-resolution HLA genotyping was added so that TCR occurrence patterns could be studied. Rather than using new phenotypic data, the later analysis identified candidate immune exposures from TCR beta sequences and from how often those sequences occurred across donors. In an earlier analysis of 500 to 650 of the donors, high-throughput TCR beta sequencing was used to judge whether each TCR beta V gene segment behaved as functional or pseudogenic. Donor age, sex, ethnicity and CMV serostatus were collected together with the repertoire data. A later genetic analysis took genome-wide SNP genotypes for about 55% of the 666 donors and used that subset as a discovery cohort. Every discovery cohort repertoire had been produced on one sequencing platform. Class I and class II HLA loci were covered by the typing at four-digit resolution. The number of donors typed differed by locus, with about 629-640 for A, B, C, DRB1 and DQB1, roughly 520 for DQA1, 600 to 610 for DPA1, and over 400 for DPB1. Because of strong linkage in the cohort, five DR-DQ haplotypes were treated as single units for association and clustering. Among roughly 400 genotyped donors of the cohort, an average of approximately 240,000 unique TCR beta nucleotide sequences were sequenced per donor, around 20% of them non-productive. What the authors observed across the whole study: Roughly uniform sequencing depth across donors was assumed in presence/absence analyses, although this assumption may not hold. In a later analysis, TCR association rates were found to vary across HLA loci, with the most associated TCRs seen for DRB1 alleles and the fewest for HLA-C alleles. Across donors, most TCR sequences were observed very rarely, whereas some public TCRs were present in many individuals. In vitro tests confirmed that a few of the cytomegalovirus-associated TCR beta chains recognize cytomegalovirus antigens. The study gave a list of roughly 150 TCR beta chains associated with cytomegalovirus. An association between a missense DCLRE1C variant and V-gene and J-gene trimming of TCR beta chains was found in a later genetic analysis and replicated in an independent cohort. The earlier analysis of about 600 of the donors excluded 15 to 20 rarely observed V segments, including chromosome 9 orphons, because counts were too low. In both the original and validation cohorts, the classifier was reported to diagnose cytomegalovirus status with high specificity and sensitivity. Some IMGT-functional V segments, including TRBV6-2 and TRBV6-3, could not be told apart with the 87-base-pair reads, so those segments were excluded. When HLA alleles, especially DR and DQ, strongly co-occurred, attributing TCR associations to individual alleles was difficult. For the cohort, immune exposure information was limited to CMV serostatus. In this cohort, only TCR beta chains were sequenced, and detectable features were limited by the absence of alpha or paired-chain data. Several of the top co-occurrence clusters appeared to be linked to parvovirus B19, influenza, CMV and Epstein-Barr virus, according to a later analysis. A later analysis associated approximately 17,000 TCR beta sequences with specific HLA alleles at a false discovery rate of 0.05. According to a later analysis, most CMV-associated TCR beta chains appeared to be HLA-restricted, and the HLA associations seemed to be driven largely by CMV exposure. In a later analysis, HLA-associated TCR beta chains were found to be more clonally expanded and to have lower generation probabilities than equally common non-associated chains. Because HLA typing was unavailable for some donors at each locus, only the typed subset was used in association tests. Compared with the roughly 700-donor mean, donors in an Asian-associated ancestry cluster had fewer N-insertions in productive TCRs, according to a later genetic analysis. Linkage disequilibrium might explain the correlated functional status among segregating V segments, but an unknown experimental factor could not be ruled out. It was suggested by the authors that the approach could potentially be generalized to other disease states and immunological phenotypes. Broadly in line with IMGT annotations, most TCR beta V segments showed up in productive rearrangements about 87% or about 30% of the time in an earlier analysis of around 550 of the donors. A further reported finding was that TCR beta sequences accurately predicted the HLA-A and HLA-B alleles for most subjects in the first cohort. A cluster of highly shared sequence variants was judged likely to be a technical artifact of the sequencing pipeline.

The CDR3 numbers 15 residues from cysteine through phenylalanine. Only the CDR3 DNA is retained, 45 bases long and in frame from the first base. The germline V gene yields SGHTS for CDR1 and YDEGEE for CDR2. V is reduced by 3 bases and J by 3 bases, leaving a spacing of 15 bases between them. In this chain, TRBV5-8 is recombined with TRBJ1-1, with no confident D gene call. The source is a woman in her thirties in good health and CMV-seronegative. The specimen sequenced was PBMCs. The DNA reads TGTGCCAGCAGCTCAGACGTTGCAGCGGACACTGAAGCTTTCTTT. Translated, this is CASSSDVAADTEAFF.